This T cell receptor (beta chain) was obtained from a study of blood T cell repertoires in COVID-19. Germline-derived CDR1 and CDR2 are SGHRS and YFSETQ. Trimming took 0 bases from V and 8 from J; bases not matched to a gene: 3. The CDR3 has 14 amino acids. Profiling relied on immunoSEQ multiplex PCR, and the TCRdb table lists in-frame clones only, not all of them. The sample includes some 90,000 clones, over 80% of them seen just once. V and J are TRBV5-1 and TRBJ2-1; 9 nucleotides match TRBD1. The specimen sequenced was peripheral blood. The receptor comes from a human donor in a cohort sampled during active COVID-19. The CDR3 bases are TGCGCCAGCAGCTTGGGGGACAGGGTCCATGAGCAGTTCTTC. Translating it yields CASSLGDRVHEQFF.